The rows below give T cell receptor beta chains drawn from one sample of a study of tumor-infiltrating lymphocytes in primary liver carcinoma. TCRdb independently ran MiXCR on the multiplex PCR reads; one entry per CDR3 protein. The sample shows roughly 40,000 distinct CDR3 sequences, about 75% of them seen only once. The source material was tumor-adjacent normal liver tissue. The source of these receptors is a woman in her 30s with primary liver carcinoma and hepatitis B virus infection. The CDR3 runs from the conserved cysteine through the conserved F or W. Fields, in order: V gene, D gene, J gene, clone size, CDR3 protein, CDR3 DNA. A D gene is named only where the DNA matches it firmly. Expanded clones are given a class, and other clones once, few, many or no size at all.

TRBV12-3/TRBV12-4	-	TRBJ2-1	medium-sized	CASRQGGRESLNEQFF	TGTGCCAGTCGGCAAGGAGGAAGGGAGAGCCTCAATGAGCAGTTCTTC
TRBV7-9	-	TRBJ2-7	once	CGSNLSYEQYF	TGTGGCAGCAACCTTTCCTACGAGCAGTACTTC
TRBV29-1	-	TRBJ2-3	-	CSVGVNTDTQYF	TGCAGCGTTGGCGTAAACACAGATACGCAGTATTTT
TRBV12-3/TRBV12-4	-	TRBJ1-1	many	CASSSQGMNTEAFF	TGTGCCAGCAGTTCTCAGGGGATGAACACTGAAGCTTTCTTT
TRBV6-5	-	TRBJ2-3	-	CVSSYGPTDTQYF	TGTGTCAGCAGTTACGGACCGACAGATACGCAGTATTTT
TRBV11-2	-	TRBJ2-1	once	CAGSEGGTTSYNEQFF	TGCGCCGGCAGTGAGGGAGGGACAACCTCCTACAATGAGCAGTTCTTC
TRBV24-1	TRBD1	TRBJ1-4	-	CAASDSKAGGNEKLFF	TGTGCCGCCAGTGATTCCAAAGCAGGGGGGAATGAAAAACTGTTTTTT
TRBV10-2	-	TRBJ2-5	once	CASSERAGLQETQYF	TGCGCCAGCAGTGAGAGGGCAGGGCTTCAAGAGACCCAGTACTTC
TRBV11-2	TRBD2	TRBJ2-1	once	CASSLDEGLAGGSVHFF	TGTGCCAGCAGCTTAGACGAAGGGCTAGCGGGAGGGAGTGTGCACTTCTTC
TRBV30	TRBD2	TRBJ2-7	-	CAWSVKNASGSYEQYF	TGTGCCTGGAGTGTTAAAAATGCTAGCGGGAGTTACGAGCAGTACTTC
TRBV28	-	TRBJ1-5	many	CASSLYRASNQPQHF	TGTGCCAGCAGTTTATACAGGGCCTCCAATCAGCCCCAGCATTTT
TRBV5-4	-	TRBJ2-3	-	CASRPPLVGTDTQYF	TGTGCCAGCCGCCCCCCCCTAGTCGGCACAGATACGCAGTACTTT
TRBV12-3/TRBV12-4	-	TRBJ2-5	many	CASSDRGAQGETQYF	TGTGCCAGCAGTGATCGGGGGGCGCAGGGAGAGACCCAGTACTTC
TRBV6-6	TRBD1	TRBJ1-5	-	CASSRGQGGNQPQHF	TGTGCCAGCAGCCGTGGACAGGGGGGCAATCAGCCCCAGCATTTT
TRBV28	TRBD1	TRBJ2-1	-	CVSRYGTGEVIEQFF	TGTGTCAGCAGATACGGGACAGGGGAGGTTATTGAGCAGTTCTTC
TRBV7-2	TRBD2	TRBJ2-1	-	CASNSEAGVAYNEQFF	TGTGCCAGCAACTCAGAAGCGGGAGTGGCCTACAATGAGCAGTTCTTC
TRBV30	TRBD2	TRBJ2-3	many	CAWKSGRPPDTQYF	TGTGCCTGGAAGAGCGGGAGGCCCCCAGATACGCAGTATTTT
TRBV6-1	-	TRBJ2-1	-	CASSESLEGADEQLF	TGTGCCAGTAGTGAATCTCTGGAGGGGGCGGATGAGCAGCTCTTC
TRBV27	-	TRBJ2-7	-	CASSWLSGDGYEQYF	TGTGCCAGCAGTTGGCTATCAGGGGACGGCTACGAGCAGTACTTC
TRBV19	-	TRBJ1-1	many	CASSMVGAGNTEAFF	TGTGCCAGTAGTATGGTGGGGGCGGGGAACACTGAAGCTTTCTTT
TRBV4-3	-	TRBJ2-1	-	CDSSQDAGNSYNEQFF	TGTGACAGCAGCCAAGATGCGGGAAACTCCTACAATGAGCAGTTCTTC
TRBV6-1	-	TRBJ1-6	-	CASTRYSPLDSPLHF	TGTGCCAGCACCCGATATTCGCCCCTGGACTCACCCCTCCACTTT
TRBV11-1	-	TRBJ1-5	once	CASSPISTGLNQPQHF	TGTGCCAGCAGCCCAATCTCGACAGGACTCAATCAGCCCCAGCATTTT
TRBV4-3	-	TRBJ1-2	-	CTSSAELETYGYTF	TGCACCAGCAGCGCTGAGTTGGAGACCTATGGCTACACCTTT
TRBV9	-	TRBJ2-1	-	CASTPGGTHNKQFF	TGTGCCAGCACCCCGGGCGGGACTCACAATAAGCAGTTCTTC
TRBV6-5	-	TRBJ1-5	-	CASSYYLVGNSDQPQHF	TGTGCCAGCAGTTACTATCTGGTCGGGAATAGCGATCAGCCCCAGCATTTT
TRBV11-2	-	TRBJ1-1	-	CASCLGTEALF	TGTGCCAGCTGCCTAGGTACTGAAGCTCTTTTT
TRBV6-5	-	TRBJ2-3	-	CASSYSYGGTDTLYF	TGTGCCAGCAGTTACTCTTACGGCGGCACGGATACGCTGTATTTT
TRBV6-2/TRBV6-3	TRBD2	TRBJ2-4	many	CASSQPPSGNIAKNIQYF	TGTGCCAGCAGTCAACCTCCTAGCGGAAACATAGCCAAAAACATTCAGTACTTC
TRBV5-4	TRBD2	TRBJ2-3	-	CASSSNRGLAGGKRDMQYF	TGTGCCAGCAGCTCGAATCGTGGACTAGCGGGAGGGAAGAGAGATATGCAGTATTTT
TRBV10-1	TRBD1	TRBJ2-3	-	CAISEYRGSTQYF	TGCGCTATCAGTGAGTACAGGGGGAGTACGCAGTATTTT
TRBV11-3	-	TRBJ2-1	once	CASNSWTESNNEQFF	TGTGCCAGCAACTCCTGGACGGAGTCCAATAATGAGCAATTCTTC
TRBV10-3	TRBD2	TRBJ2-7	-	CGVSGTTGYELYF	TGTGGCGTTTCCGGGACTACCGGCTACGAGCTGTACTTC
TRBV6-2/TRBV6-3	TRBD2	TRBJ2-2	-	CTNSVAGDTGELFF	TGTACCAACAGCGTAGCGGGGGACACCGGGGAGCTTTTTTTT
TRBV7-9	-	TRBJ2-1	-	CASSSHTATGLYNEQFF	TGTGCCAGCAGCTCTCATACCGCGACAGGCCTATACAATGAGCAGTTCTTC
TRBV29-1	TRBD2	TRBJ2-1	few	CRIAPTSVVTAEQFF	TGCAGGATTGCCCCCACTAGCGTAGTGACCGCCGAGCAGTTCTTC
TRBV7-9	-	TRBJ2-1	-	CVSSLTYLVNSYNEQFF	TGTGTCAGCAGCTTAACGTATCTAGTCAATTCCTACAATGAGCAGTTCTTC
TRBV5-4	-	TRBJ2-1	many	CASSLTPVDEQFF	TGTGCCAGCAGCTTAACTCCGGTGGATGAGCAGTTCTTC
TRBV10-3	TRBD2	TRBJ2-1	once	CAISEGGRALNDQFF	TGTGCCATCAGTGAGGGCGGGAGGGCCTTGAACGACCAGTTCTTC
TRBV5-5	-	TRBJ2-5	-	CASNLEWGAQTQYF	TGTGCCAGCAACTTGGAATGGGGCGCACAGACCCAGTACTTT
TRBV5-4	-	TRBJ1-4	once	CASRANRVLNEKLFF	TGTGCCAGCAGGGCCAACCGGGTCCTTAATGAAAAACTGTTTTTT